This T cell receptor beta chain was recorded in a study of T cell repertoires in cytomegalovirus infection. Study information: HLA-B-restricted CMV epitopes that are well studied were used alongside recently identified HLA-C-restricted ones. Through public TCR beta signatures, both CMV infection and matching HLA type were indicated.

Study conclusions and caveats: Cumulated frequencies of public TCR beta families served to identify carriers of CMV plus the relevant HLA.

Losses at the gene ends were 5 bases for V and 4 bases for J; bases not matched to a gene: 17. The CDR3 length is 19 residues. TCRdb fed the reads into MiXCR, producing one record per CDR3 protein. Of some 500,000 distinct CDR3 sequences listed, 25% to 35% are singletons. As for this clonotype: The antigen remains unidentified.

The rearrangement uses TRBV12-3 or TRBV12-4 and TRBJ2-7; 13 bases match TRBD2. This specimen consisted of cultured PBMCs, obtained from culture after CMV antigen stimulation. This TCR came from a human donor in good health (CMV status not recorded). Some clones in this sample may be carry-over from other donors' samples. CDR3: CASSPRRLAGGRTPYEQYV. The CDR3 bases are TGTGCCAGCAGTCCTCGCCGACTAGCGGGAGGCCGGACACCTTACGAGCAGTACGTC.